This entry lists 6 T cell receptor beta chains sequenced from one sample in a study of T-cell reconstitution after alpha-beta-depleted transplantation in children. Unique molecular identifiers were incorporated during preparation of the TCRbeta library. One entry per CDR3 protein results from TCRdb running MiXCR on the PCR reads. The sample records around 410,000 distinct CDR3 sequences, around 9.9% being singletons. This specimen was PBMCs from the stem cell graft donor, taken from the stem cell graft. These receptor sequences come from a human donor who donated a stem cell graft to a child with acute myeloid leukemia.

This clonotype was detected a few times. CDR3 amino acids: CASSLLAGATYNEQFF. The DNA for the CDR3 is TGTGCCAGCAGTCTGCTAGCGGGGGCGACCTACAATGAGCAGTTCTTC. The chain joins TRBV5-6 to TRBJ2-1; 10 bases match TRBD2. The CDR3 contains 16 residues. In germline, CDR1 is SGHDT, CDR2 YYEEEE. V was pared by 5 bases and J by 2 bases, with 7 bases of the junction left unmatched. Full variable domain (missing parts from reference TRBV5-6 and TRBJ2-1): DAGVTQSPTHLIKTRGQQVTLRCSPKSGHDTVSWYQQALGQGPQFIFQYYEEEERQRGNFPDRFSGHQFPNYSSELNVNALLLGDSALYLCASSLLAGATYNEQFFGPGTRLTVL.

The chain combines TRBV27 with TRBJ2-7; 13 nucleotides line up with TRBD2. The CDR3 loop spans 14 amino acids. Germline V gives CDR1 MNHEY, CDR2 SMNVEV (reference sequence). V lost 6 bases, J lost 4 bases, and 3 bases stayed unmatched. The CDR3: CASRRTSGSYEQYF. The CDR3 region has the DNA TGTGCCAGCAGACGGACTAGCGGGAGTTACGAGCAGTACTTC.

This clonotype has a count of ten or more. This sequence joins TRBV11-2 and TRBJ2-7; tentatively, D is TRBD2 (6 bases). V was trimmed by 0 bases and J by 7 bases, leaving 10 bases between them. CDR3 size: 13 residues. The germline V gene encodes CDR1 SGHAT and CDR2 FQNNGV. DNA of the CDR3: TGTGCCAGCAGCTTAGAAGCTGGAGGGGAGCAGTACTTC. It translates to CASSLEAGGEQYF.

This clonotype came up a few times. This chain joins TRBV20-1 and TRBJ2-1; 9 bases fit TRBD2. V lost 5 bases to trimming and J lost 4 bases; unmatched junction nucleotides: 9. The CDR3 is 15 amino acids. Germline CDR1 reads DFQATT; CDR2 reads SNEGSKA (reference sequence). CDR3 protein: CSAVGLAGRYNEQFF. DNA for the CDR3: TGCAGTGCTGTGGGGCTAGCGGGAAGGTACAATGAGCAGTTCTTC.

CDR3 DNA: TGTGCCAGCAGCTGGGACCACGGGGAGCTGTTTTTT. This codes for CASSWDHGELFF. This chain links TRBV7-2 with TRBJ2-2; D tentatively reads TRBD1 or TRBD2 (5 bases each). CDR1 and CDR2 (germline): SGHTA, FQGNSA. The CDR3 runs to 12 residues. Trimming took off 4 bases at V and 7 bases at J, with 7 bases between the two ends.

In this sample, this clonotype turned up many times. V usage is TRBV5-1 and J usage is TRBJ1-1; 8 nucleotides agree with TRBD1. Unmatched junction bases numbered 1, after V lost 0 bases and J lost 0 bases. CDR1 and CDR2 (germline): SGHRS, YFSETQ. CDR3 size: 15 residues. CDR3 coding DNA: TGCGCCAGCAGCTTGGGGACAGGGCTGAACACTGAAGCTTTCTTT. Protein product: CASSLGTGLNTEAFF. The full variable domain, with the rest looked up from reference TRBV5-1 and TRBJ1-1, is KAGVTQTPRYLIKTRGQQVTLSCSPISGHRSVSWYQQTPGQGLQFLFEYFSETQRNKGNFPGRFSGRQFSNSRSEMNVSTLELGDSALYLCASSLGTGLNTEAFFGQGTRLTVV.